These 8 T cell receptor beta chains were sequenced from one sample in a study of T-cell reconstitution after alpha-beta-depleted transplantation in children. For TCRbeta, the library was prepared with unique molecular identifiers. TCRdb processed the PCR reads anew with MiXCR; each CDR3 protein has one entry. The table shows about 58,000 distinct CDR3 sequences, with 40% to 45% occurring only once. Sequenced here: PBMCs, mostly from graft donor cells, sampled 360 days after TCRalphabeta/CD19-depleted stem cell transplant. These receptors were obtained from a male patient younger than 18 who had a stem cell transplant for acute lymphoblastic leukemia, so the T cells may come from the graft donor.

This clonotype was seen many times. CDR3 loop: CASSPGGTGVNEQYF. CDR3 in DNA: TGTGCCAGCTCACCAGGGGGTACAGGGGTCAACGAGCAGTACTTC. The V call is TRBV18, the J call TRBJ2-7; 7 bases line up with TRBD1. V dropped 2 bases and J dropped 5; count of bases not matched to a gene: 9. The CDR3 runs to 15 residues. Germline V gives CDR1 KGHSH, CDR2 LQKENI. Using reference TRBV18 and TRBJ2-7 for the parts outside the CDR3, the full variable domain is NAGVMQNPRHLVRRRGQEARLRCSPMKGHSHVYWYRQLPEEGLKFMVYLQKENIIDESGMPKERFSAEFPKEGPSILRIQQVVRGDSAAYFCASSPGGTGVNEQYFGPGTRLTVT.

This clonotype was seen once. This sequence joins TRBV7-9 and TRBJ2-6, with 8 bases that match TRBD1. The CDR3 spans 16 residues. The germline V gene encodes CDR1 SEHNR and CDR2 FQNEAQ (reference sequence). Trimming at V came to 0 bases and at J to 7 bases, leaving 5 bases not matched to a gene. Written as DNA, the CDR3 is TGTGCCAGCAGCTTAGCGCTCGGGACAGGAGCCAACGTCCTGACTTTC. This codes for CASSLALGTGANVLTF.

CDR3 in amino acids: CATSRARAGEAFF. In nucleotides, the CDR3 is TGTGCCACCAGCAGAGCCCGGGCGGGGGAAGCTTTCTTT. The genes are TRBV15 and TRBJ1-1; D unclear. V lost 1 base, J lost 8 bases, and 11 bases lay in between. The CDR3 runs to 13 residues. Germline V gives CDR1 LNHNV, CDR2 YYDKDF (reference sequence).

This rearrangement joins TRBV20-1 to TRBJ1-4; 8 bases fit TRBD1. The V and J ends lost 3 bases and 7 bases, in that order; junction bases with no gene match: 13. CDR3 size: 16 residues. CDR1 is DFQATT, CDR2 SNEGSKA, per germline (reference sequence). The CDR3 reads CSARAGTGSVVEKLFF. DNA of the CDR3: TGCAGTGCTAGGGCCGGGACAGGCTCGGTCGTTGAAAAACTGTTTTTT.

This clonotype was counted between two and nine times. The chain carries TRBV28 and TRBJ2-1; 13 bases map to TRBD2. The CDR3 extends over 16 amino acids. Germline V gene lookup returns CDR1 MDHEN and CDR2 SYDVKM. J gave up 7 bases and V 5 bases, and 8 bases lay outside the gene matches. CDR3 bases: TGTGCCAGCAGTGTTCCGGGACTAGCGGGATCAAATGAGCAGTTCTTC. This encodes CASSVPGLAGSNEQFF.

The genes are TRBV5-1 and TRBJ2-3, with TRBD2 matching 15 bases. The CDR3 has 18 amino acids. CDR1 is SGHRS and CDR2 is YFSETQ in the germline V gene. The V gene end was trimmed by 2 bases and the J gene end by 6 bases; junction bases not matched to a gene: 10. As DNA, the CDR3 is TGCGCCAGCAGCTTCCGGACTAGCGGGAGGGCCGGTACCGATACGCAGTATTTT. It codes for CASSFRTSGRAGTDTQYF.

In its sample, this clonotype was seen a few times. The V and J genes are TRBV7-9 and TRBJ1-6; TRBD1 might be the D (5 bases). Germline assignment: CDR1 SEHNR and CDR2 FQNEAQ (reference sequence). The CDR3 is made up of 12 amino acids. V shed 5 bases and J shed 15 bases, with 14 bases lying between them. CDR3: CASSTDSPHLHF. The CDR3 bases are TGTGCCAGCAGCACCGACAGTCCGCACCTCCACTTT.

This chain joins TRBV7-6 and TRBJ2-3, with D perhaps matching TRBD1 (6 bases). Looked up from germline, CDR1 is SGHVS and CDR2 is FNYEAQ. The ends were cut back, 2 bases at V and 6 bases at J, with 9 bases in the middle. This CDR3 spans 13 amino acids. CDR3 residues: CASSLSRGDTQYF. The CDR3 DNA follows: TGTGCCAGCAGCTTAAGCAGGGGTGATACGCAGTATTTT.